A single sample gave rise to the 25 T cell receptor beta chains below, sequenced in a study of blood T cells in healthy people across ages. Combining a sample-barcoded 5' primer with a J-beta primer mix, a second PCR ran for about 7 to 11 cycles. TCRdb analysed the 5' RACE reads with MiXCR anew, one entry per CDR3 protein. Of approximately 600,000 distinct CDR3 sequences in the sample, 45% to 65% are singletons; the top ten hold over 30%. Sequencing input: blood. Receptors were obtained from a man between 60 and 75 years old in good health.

CDR3 sequence reads: CASSDSIGTGVEEQFF. For the CDR3, the DNA is TGTGCCAGCAGTGACTCAATAGGGACAGGGGTAGAGGAGCAGTTCTTC. This sequence joins TRBV6-4 and TRBJ2-1; 10 nucleotides match TRBD1. The CDR3 covers 16 residues. V dropped 0 bases and J dropped 10; count of bases not matched to a gene: 9. Germline V gene lookup returns CDR1 MRHNA and CDR2 SNTAGT.

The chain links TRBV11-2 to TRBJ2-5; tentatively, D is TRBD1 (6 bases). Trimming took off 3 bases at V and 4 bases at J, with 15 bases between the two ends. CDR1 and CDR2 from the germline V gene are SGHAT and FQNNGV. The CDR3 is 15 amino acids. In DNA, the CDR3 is TGTGCCAGCAGCTTCAGGACAGCTAGGAGAGAGACCCAGTACTTC. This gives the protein CASSFRTARRETQYF.

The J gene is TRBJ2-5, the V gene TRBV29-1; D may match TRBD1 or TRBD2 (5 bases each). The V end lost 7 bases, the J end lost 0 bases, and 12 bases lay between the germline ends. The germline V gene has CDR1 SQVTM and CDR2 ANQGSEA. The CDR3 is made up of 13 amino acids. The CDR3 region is CSARGQNQETQYF. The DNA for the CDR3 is TGCAGCGCCCGGGGCCAAAACCAAGAGACCCAGTACTTC. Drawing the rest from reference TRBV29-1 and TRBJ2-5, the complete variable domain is SAVISQKPSRDICQRGTSLTIQCQVDSQVTMMFWYRQQPGQSLTLIATANQGSEATYESGFVIDKFPISRPNLTFSTLTVSNMSPEDSSIYLCSARGQNQETQYFGPGTRLLVL.

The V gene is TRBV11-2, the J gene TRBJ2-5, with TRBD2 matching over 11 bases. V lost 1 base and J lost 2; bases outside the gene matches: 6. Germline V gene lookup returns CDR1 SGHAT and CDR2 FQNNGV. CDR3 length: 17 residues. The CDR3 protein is CASSLGLAGGRQETQYF. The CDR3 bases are TGTGCCAGCAGCTTAGGATTAGCGGGGGGGCGGCAAGAGACCCAGTACTTC.

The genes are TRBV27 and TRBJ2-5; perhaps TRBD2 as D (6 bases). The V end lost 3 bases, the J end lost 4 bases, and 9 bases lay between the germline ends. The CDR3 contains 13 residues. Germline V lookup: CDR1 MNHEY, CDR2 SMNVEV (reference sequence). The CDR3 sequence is CASSFIGGETQYF. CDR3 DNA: TGTGCCAGCAGTTTCATCGGGGGAGAGACCCAGTACTTC.

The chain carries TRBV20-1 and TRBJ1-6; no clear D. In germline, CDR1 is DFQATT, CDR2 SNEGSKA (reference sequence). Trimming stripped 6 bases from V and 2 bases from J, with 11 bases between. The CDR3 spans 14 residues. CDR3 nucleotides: TGCAGTGCCCCTGGGCAAACCTATAATTCACCCCTCCACTTT. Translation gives CSAPGQTYNSPLHF.

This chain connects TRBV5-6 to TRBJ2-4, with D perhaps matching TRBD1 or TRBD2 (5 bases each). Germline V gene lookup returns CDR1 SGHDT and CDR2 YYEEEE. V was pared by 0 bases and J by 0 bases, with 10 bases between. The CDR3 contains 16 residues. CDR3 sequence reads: CASSLEPGRAKNIQYF. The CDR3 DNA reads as TGTGCCAGCAGCTTGGAACCGGGGCGAGCCAAAAACATTCAGTACTTC.

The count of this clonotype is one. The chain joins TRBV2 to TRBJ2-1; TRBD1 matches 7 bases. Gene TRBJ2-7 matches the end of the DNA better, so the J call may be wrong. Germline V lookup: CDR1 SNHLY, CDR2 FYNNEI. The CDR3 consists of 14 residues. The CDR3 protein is CASKGQTLGSEQYF. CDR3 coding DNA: TGTGCCAGCAAGGGACAGACCCTGGGATCCGAGCAGTACTTC.

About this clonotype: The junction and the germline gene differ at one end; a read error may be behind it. CDR3 DNA: TGTGTCAGCAGCCAAGATCTCAACCCAGCCTACGAGCAGTACTTC. Amino acids: CVSSQDLNPAYEQYF. The J gene is TRBJ2-7, the V gene TRBV3-1; unclear D gene. Germline CDR1 reads LGHDT; CDR2 reads YNNKEL (reference sequence). The CDR3 is 15 residues long.

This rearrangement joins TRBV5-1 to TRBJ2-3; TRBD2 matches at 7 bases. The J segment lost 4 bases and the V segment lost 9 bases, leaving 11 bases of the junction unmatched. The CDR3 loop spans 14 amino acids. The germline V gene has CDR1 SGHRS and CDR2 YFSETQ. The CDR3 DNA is TGCGCCACCAAGACCGCTGCGGGAGCAGATACGCAGTATTTT. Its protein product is CATKTAAGADTQYF. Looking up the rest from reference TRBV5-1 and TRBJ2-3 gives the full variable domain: KAGVTQTPRYLIKTRGQQVTLSCSPISGHRSVSWYQQTPGQGLQFLFEYFSETQRNKGNFPGRFSGRQFSNSRSEMNVSTLELGDSALYLCATKTAAGADTQYFGPGTRLTVL.

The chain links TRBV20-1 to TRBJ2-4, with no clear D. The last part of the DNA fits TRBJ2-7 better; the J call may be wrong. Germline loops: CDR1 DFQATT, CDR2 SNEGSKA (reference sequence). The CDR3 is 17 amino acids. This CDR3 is CSASPQAVTFRAYEQYF. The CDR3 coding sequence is TGCAGTGCTAGCCCCCAGGCAGTTACGTTCCGGGCATACGAGCAGTACTTC.

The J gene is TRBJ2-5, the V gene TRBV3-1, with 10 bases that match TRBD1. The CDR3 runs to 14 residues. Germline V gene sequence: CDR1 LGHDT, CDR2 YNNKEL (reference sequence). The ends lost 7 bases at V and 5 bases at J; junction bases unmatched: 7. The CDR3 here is CASTRDRGRETQYF. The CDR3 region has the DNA TGTGCCAGCACCCGGGACAGGGGACGGGAGACCCAGTACTTC.

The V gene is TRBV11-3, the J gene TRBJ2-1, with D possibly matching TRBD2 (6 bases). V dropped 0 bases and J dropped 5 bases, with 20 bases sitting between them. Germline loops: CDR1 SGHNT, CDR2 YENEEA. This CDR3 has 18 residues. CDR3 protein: CASSLDWGPSSGHNEQFF. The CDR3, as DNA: TGTGCCAGCAGCTTAGATTGGGGCCCGTCCAGCGGGCACAATGAGCAGTTCTTC.

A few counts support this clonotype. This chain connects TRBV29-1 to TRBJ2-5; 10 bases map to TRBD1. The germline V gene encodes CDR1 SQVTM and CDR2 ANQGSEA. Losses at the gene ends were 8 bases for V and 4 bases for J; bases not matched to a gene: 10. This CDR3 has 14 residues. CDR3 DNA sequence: TGCAGCTCCCTGCCGGGACAGGGGATAGAGACCCAGTACTTC. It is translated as CSSLPGQGIETQYF.

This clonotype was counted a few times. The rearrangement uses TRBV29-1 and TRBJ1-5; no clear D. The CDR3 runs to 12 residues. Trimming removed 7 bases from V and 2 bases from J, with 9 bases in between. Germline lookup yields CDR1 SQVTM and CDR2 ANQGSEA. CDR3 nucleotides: TGCAGCGCAAGGGCCGGCAATCAGCCCCAGCATTTT. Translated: CSARAGNQPQHF.

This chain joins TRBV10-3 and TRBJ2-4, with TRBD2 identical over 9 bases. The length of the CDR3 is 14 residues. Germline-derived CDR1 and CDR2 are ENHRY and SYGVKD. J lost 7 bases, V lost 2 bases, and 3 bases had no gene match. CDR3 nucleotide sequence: TGTGCCATCAGTGAGGTGGCGGGGGGGAACATTCAGTACTTC. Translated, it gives CAISEVAGGNIQYF.

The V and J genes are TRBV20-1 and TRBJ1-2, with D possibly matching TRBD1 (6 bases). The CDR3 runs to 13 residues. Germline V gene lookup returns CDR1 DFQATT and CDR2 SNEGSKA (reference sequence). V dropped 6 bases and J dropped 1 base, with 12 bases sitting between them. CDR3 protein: CSARDKSNYGYTF. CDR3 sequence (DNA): TGCAGTGCAAGGGACAAAAGTAACTATGGCTACACCTTC.

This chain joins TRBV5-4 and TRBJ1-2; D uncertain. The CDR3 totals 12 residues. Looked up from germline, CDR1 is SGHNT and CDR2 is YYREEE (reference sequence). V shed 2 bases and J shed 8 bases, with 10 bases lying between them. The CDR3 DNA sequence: TGTGCCAGCAGCTTACCGAATCTCGGCTACACCTTC. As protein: CASSLPNLGYTF.

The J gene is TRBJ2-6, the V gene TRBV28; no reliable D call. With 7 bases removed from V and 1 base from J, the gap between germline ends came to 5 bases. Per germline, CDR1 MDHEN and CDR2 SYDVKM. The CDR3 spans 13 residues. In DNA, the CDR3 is TGTGCCAGCAAGAGGTCTGGGGCCAACGTCCTGACTTTC. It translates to CASKRSGANVLTF. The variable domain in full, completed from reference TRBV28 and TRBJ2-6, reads DVKVTQSSRYLVKRTGEKVFLECVQDMDHENMFWYRQDPGLGLRLIYFSYDVKMKEKGDIPEGYSVSREKKERFSLILESASTNQTSMYLCASKRSGANVLTFGAGSRLTVL.

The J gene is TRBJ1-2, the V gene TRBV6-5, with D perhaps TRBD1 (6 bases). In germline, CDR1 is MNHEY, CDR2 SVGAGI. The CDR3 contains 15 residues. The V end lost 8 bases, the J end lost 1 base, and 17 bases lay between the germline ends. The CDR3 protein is CASGKGGQDNYGYTF. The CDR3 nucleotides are TGTGCCAGCGGGAAGGGGGGTCAAGATAACTATGGCTACACCTTC.

Written as DNA, the CDR3 is TGTGCCAGCAGCTGGGGGACTAGCCCTACAGATACGCAGTATTTT. Translating gives CASSWGTSPTDTQYF. The chain is built from TRBV5-6 and TRBJ2-3, with TRBD2 matching over 9 bases. V lost 3 bases and J lost 3; bases outside the gene matches: 5. The CDR3 is 15 residues long. Per germline, CDR1 SGHDT and CDR2 YYEEEE.

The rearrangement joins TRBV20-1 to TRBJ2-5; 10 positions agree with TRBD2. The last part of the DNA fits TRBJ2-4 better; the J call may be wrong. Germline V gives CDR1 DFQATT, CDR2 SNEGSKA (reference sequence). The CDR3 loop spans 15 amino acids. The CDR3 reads CSAFRGLAMENIQYF. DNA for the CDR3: TGCAGTGCTTTTAGGGGACTAGCGATGGAAAACATTCAGTACTTC.

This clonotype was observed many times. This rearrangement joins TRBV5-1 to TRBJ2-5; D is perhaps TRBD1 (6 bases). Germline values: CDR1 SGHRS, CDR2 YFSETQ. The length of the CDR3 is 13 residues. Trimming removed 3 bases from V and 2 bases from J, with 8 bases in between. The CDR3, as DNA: TGCGCCAGCAGCTGGACAGTTCAAGAGACCCAGTACTTC. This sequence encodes CASSWTVQETQYF. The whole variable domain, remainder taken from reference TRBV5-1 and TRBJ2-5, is KAGVTQTPRYLIKTRGQQVTLSCSPISGHRSVSWYQQTPGQGLQFLFEYFSETQRNKGNFPGRFSGRQFSNSRSEMNVSTLELGDSALYLCASSWTVQETQYFGPGTRLLVL.

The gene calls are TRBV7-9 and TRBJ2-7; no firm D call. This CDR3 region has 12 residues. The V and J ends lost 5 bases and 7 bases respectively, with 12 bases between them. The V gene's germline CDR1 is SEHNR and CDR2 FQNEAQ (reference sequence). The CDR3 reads CASSRAPWEQYF. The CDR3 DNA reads TGTGCCAGCAGCCGGGCCCCTTGGGAGCAGTACTTC.

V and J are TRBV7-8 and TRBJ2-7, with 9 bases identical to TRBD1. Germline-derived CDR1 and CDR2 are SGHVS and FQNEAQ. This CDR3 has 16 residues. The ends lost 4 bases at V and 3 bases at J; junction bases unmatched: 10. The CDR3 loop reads CASSSEGMDRGYEQYF. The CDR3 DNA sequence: TGTGCCAGCAGCTCAGAGGGCATGGACAGGGGCTACGAGCAGTACTTC.